This TCR beta chain was captured by sequencing in a study of T cell repertoires in cytomegalovirus infection. On the study more broadly: Alongside well-studied HLA-B-restricted CMV epitopes, recently identified HLA-C-restricted CMV epitopes were also used.

This clonotype was seen repeatedly, ten times or more. Its antigen is undetermined. TCRdb reprocessed the reads with MiXCR, giving one entry per CDR3 protein. Among hundreds of thousands of distinct CDR3 sequences listed, about a third were seen once. V was pared by 4 bases and J by 1 base, with 7 bases of the junction left unmatched. Germline V lookup: CDR1 SGHAT, CDR2 FQNNGV. The CDR3 sequence is 16 residues long. Findings and limits, study-wide: HLA-C-restricted, CMV-specific TCR beta clonotypes were dominant ex vivo.

The chain employs TRBV11-2 and TRBJ2-1; TRBD2 agrees at 7 bases. The sequenced sample was cultured CD8+ T cells from PBMCs, obtained from culture after CMV antigen stimulation. The receptor was isolated from a human donor in good health (CMV status not recorded). Some clones in this sample may be carry-over from other donors' samples. In DNA form, the CDR3 reads TGTGCCAGCAGCTCAAGCGGGGTAGGGTCCTACAATGAGCAGTTCTTC. Amino acids: CASSSSGVGSYNEQFF.